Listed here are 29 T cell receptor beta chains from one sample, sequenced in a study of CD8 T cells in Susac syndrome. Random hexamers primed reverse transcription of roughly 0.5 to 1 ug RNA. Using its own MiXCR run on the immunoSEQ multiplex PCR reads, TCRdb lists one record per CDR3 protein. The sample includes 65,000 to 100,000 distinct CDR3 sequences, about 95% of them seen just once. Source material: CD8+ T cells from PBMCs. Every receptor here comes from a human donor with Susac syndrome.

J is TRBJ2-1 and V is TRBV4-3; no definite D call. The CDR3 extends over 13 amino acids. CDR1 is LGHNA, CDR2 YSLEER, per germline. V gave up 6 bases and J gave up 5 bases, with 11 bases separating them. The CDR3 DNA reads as TGCGCCAGCAGTGAAGATCTAGACAATGAGCAGTTCTTC. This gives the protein CASSEDLDNEQFF.

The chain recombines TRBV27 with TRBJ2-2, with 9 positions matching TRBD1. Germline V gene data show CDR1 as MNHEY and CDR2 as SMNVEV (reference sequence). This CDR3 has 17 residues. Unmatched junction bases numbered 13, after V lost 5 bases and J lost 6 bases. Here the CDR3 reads CASSLLGTGTGPGELFF. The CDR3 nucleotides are TGTGCCAGCAGTCTTTTGGGGACCGGGACAGGGCCCGGGGAGCTGTTTTTT.

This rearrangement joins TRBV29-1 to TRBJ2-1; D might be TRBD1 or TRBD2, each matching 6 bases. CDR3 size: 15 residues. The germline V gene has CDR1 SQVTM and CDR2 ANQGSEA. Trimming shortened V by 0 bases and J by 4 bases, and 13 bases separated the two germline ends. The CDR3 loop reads CSVEDGIGGYNEQFF. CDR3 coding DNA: TGCAGCGTTGAAGATGGAATAGGGGGGTACAATGAGCAGTTCTTC.

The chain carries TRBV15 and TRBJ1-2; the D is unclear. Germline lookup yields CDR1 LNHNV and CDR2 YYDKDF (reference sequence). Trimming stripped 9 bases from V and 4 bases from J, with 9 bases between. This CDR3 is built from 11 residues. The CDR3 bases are TGTGCCACGAGGTCTCGCTATGGCTACACCTTC. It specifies CATRSRYGYTF.

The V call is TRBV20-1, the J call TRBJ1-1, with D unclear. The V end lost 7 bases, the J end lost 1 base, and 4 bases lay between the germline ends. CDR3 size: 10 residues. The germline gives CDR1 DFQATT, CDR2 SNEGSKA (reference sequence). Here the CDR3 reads CSVGNTEAFF. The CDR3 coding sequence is TGCAGTGTAGGGAACACTGAAGCTTTCTTT.

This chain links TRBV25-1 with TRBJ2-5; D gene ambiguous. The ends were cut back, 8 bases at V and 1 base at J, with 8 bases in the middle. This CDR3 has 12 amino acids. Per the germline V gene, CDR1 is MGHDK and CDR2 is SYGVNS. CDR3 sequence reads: CASGRLQETQYF. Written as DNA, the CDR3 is TGTGCCAGCGGACGACTCCAAGAGACCCAGTACTTC.

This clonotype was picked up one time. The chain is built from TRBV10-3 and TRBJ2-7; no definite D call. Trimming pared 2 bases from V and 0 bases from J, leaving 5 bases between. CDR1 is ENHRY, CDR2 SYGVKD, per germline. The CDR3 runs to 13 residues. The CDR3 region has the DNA TGTGCCATCAGTGAGCTGGGCTCCTACGAGCAGTACTTC. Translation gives CAISELGSYEQYF.

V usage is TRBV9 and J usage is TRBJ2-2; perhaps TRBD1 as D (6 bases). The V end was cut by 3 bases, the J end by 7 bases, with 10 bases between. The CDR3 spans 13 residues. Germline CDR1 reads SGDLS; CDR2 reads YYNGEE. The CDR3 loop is CASSATGHGELFF. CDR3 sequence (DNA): TGTGCCAGCAGCGCAACAGGGCACGGGGAGCTGTTTTTT.

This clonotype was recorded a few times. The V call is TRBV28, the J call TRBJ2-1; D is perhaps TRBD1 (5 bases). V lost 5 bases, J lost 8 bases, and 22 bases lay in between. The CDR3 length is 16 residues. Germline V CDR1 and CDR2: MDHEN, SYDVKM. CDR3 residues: CASSPGSRQYGDEQFF. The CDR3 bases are TGTGCCAGCAGTCCAGGATCTCGACAGTATGGGGATGAGCAGTTCTTC.

The CDR3 sequence: CASTTFLDNTGELFF. The CDR3 nucleotides read TGTGCCAGCACCACCTTCCTAGATAACACCGGGGAGCTGTTTTTT. V and J are TRBV7-9 and TRBJ2-2; D is undetermined. Trimming removed 7 bases from V and 2 bases from J, with 14 bases in between. CDR1 SEHNR and CDR2 FQNEAQ come from the germline V gene (reference sequence). The CDR3 loop spans 15 amino acids.

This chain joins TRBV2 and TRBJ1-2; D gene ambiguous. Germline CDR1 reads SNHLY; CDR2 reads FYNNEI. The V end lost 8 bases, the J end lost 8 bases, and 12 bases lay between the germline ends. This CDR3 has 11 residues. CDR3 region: CASREPRGYTF. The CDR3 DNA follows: TGTGCCAGCCGGGAGCCGAGAGGCTACACCTTC. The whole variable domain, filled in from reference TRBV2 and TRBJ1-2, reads EPEVTQTPSHQVTQMGQEVILRCVPISNHLYFYWYRQILGQKVEFLVSFYNNEISEKSEIFDDQFSVERPDGSNFTLKIRSTKLEDSAMYFCASREPRGYTFGSGTRLTVV.

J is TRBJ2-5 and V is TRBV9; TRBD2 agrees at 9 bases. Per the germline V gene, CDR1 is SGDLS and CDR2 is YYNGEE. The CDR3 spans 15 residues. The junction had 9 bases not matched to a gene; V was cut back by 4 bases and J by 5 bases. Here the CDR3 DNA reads TGTGCCAGCAGCAGGGGGAGCGGGAGGTCGGAGACCCAGTACTTC. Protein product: CASSRGSGRSETQYF.

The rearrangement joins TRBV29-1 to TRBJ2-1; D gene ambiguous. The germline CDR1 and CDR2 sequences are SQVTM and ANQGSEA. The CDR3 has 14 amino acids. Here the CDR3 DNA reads TGCAGTGCACCCGACGGAAGCTCCTACAATGAGCAGTTCTTC. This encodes CSAPDGSSYNEQFF.

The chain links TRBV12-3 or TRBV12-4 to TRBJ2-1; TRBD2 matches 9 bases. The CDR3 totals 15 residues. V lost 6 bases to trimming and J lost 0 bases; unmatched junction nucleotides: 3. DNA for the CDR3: TGTGCCAGCAGAAGTAGCGGGAGCTCCTACAATGAGCAGTTCTTC. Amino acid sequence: CASRSSGSSYNEQFF.

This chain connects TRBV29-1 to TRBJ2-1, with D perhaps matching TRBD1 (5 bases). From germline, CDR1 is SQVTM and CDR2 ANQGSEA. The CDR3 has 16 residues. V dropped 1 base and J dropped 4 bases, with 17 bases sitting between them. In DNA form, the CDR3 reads TGCAGCGTTGAAGTCTTCGTTGGGGCCTATTACAATGAGCAGTTCTTC. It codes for CSVEVFVGAYYNEQFF.

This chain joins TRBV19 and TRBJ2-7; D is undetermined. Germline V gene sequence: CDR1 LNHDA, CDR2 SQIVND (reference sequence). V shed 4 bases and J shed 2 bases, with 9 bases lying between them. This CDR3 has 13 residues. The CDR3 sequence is CASSTTLPYEQYF. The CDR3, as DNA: TGTGCCAGTAGTACTACACTACCCTACGAGCAGTACTTC.

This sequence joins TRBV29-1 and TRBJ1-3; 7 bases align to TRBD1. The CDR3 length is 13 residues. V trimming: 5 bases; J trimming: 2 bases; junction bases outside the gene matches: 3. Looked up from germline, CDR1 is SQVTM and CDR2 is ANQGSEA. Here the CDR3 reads CSVQGDPGNTIYF. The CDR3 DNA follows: TGCAGCGTTCAGGGGGACCCTGGAAACACCATATATTTT.

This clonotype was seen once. The CDR3 here is CASAGTGGQRTGYTF. In nucleotides, the CDR3 is TGTGCCAGCGCCGGGACAGGGGGCCAAAGGACGGGCTACACCTTC. J is TRBJ1-2 and V is TRBV28, with TRBD1 identical over 12 bases. CDR1 is MDHEN and CDR2 is SYDVKM in the germline V gene. The V segment lost 8 bases and the J segment 8 bases; nucleotides outside the gene matches: 12. The CDR3 is made up of 15 amino acids.

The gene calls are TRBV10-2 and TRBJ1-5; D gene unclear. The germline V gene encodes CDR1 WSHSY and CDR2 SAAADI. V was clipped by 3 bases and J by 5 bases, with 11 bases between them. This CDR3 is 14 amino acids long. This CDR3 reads CASSDAETHQPQHF. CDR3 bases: TGCGCCAGCAGTGACGCTGAAACCCATCAGCCCCAGCATTTT.

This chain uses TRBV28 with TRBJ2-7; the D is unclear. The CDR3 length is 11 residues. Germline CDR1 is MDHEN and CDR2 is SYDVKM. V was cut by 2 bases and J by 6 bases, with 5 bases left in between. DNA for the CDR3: TGTGCCAGCAGTTTAATCAGCGAGCAGTACTTC. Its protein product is CASSLISEQYF.

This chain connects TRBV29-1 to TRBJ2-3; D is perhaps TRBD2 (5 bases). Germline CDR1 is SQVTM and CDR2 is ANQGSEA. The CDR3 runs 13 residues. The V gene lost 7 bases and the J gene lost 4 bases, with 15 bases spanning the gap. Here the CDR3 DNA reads TGCAGCGCTGTCGGGGATCCCTCAGATACGCAGTATTTT. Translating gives CSAVGDPSDTQYF.

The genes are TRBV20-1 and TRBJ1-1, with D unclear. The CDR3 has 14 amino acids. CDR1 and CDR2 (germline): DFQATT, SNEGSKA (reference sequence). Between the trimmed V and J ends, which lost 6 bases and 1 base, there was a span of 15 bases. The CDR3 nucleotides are TGCAGTGCCACGAAGGCTTACGAGAACACTGAAGCTTTCTTT. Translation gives CSATKAYENTEAFF.

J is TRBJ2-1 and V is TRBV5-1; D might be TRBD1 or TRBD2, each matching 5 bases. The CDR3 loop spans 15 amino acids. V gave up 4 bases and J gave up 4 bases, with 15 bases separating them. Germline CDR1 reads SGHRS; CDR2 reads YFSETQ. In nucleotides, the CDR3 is TGCGCCAGCAGCCCGGGACCGACATCTTACAATGAGCAGTTCTTC. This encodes CASSPGPTSYNEQFF.

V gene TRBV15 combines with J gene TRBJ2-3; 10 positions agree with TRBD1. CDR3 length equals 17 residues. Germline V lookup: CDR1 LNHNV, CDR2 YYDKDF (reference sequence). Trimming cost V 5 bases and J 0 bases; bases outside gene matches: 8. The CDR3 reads CATSSGQGTGSTDTQYF. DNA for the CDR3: TGTGCCACCAGCTCGGGACAGGGGACGGGTAGCACAGATACGCAGTATTTT.

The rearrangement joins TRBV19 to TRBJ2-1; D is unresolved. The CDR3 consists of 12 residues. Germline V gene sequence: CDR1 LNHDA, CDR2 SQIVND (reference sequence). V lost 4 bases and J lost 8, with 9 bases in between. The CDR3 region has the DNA TGTGCCAGTAGTAATAGGATCTATGAGCAGTTCTTC. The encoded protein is CASSNRIYEQFF.

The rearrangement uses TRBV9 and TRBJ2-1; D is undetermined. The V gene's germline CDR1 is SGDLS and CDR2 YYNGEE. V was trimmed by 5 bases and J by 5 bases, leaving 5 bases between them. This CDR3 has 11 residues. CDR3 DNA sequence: TGTGCCAGCAGGTCCAACAATGAGCAGTTCTTC. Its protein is CASRSNNEQFF. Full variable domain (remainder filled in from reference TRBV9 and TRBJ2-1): DSGVTQTPKHLITATGQRVTLRCSPRSGDLSVYWYQQSLDQGLQFLIQYYNGEERAKGNILERFSAQQFPDLHSELNLSSLELGDSALYFCASRSNNEQFFGPGTRLTVL.

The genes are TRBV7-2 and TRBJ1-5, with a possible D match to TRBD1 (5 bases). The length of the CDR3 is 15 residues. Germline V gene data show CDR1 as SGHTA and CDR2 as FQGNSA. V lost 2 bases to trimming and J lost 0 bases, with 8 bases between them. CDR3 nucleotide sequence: TGTGCCAGCAGCTTAAGGGGCGGTAGCAATCAGCCCCAGCATTTT. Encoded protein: CASSLRGGSNQPQHF. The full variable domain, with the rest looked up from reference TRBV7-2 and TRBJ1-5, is GAGVSQSPSNKVTEKGKDVELRCDPISGHTALYWYRQSLGQGLEFLIYFQGNSAPDKSGLPSDRFSAERTGGSVSTLTIQRTQQEDSAVYLCASSLRGGSNQPQHFGDGTRLSIL.

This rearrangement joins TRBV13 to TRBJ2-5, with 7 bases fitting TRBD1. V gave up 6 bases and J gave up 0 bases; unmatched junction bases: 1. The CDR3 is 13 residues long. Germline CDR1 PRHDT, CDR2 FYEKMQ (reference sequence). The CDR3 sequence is CASRTGNQETQYF. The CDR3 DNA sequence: TGTGCCAGCAGGACAGGGAACCAAGAGACCCAGTACTTC. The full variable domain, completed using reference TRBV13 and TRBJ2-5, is AAGVIQSPRHLIKEKRETATLKCYPIPRHDTVYWYQQGPGQDPQFLISFYEKMQSDKGSIPDRFSAQQFSDYHSELNMSSLELGDSALYFCASRTGNQETQYFGPGTRLLVL.

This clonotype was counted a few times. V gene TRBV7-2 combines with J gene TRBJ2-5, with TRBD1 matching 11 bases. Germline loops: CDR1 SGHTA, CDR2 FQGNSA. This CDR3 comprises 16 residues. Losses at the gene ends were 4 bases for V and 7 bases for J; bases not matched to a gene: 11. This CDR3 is CASSSGQGGTRMTQYF. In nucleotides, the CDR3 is TGTGCCAGCAGCTCGGGACAGGGGGGGACCAGGATGACCCAGTACTTC.